This T cell receptor (beta chain) was sequenced in a study of T cell responses to AZD1222 COVID-19 vaccine. To note about this clone: The target antigen is unknown.

The repertoire was sequenced with immunoSEQ multiplex PCR; TCRdb's copy has only in-frame clones and lacks some. The sample carries fewer than 120,000 clones, 80% to 95% recorded once. Study-level findings and limits: It should be noted that donors were predominantly white British and more often female, and clonal diversity was possibly underestimated.

CDR1 ENHRY and CDR2 SYGVKD come from the germline V gene. CDR3 length: 16 residues. Deletions cut 2 bases from V and 7 bases from J, with 20 bases between. V and J are TRBV10-3 and TRBJ2-5; maybe TRBD2 (5 bases). The sequence was obtained from an adult who received the AZD1222 COVID-19 vaccine. The sample consisted of peripheral blood, taken 28 days after the second AZD1222 dose. Written as DNA, the CDR3 is TGTGCCATCAGTGAGACTGTGGGAGCTTCTGAGGGGACCCAGTACTTC. Translating gives CAISETVGASEGTQYF.